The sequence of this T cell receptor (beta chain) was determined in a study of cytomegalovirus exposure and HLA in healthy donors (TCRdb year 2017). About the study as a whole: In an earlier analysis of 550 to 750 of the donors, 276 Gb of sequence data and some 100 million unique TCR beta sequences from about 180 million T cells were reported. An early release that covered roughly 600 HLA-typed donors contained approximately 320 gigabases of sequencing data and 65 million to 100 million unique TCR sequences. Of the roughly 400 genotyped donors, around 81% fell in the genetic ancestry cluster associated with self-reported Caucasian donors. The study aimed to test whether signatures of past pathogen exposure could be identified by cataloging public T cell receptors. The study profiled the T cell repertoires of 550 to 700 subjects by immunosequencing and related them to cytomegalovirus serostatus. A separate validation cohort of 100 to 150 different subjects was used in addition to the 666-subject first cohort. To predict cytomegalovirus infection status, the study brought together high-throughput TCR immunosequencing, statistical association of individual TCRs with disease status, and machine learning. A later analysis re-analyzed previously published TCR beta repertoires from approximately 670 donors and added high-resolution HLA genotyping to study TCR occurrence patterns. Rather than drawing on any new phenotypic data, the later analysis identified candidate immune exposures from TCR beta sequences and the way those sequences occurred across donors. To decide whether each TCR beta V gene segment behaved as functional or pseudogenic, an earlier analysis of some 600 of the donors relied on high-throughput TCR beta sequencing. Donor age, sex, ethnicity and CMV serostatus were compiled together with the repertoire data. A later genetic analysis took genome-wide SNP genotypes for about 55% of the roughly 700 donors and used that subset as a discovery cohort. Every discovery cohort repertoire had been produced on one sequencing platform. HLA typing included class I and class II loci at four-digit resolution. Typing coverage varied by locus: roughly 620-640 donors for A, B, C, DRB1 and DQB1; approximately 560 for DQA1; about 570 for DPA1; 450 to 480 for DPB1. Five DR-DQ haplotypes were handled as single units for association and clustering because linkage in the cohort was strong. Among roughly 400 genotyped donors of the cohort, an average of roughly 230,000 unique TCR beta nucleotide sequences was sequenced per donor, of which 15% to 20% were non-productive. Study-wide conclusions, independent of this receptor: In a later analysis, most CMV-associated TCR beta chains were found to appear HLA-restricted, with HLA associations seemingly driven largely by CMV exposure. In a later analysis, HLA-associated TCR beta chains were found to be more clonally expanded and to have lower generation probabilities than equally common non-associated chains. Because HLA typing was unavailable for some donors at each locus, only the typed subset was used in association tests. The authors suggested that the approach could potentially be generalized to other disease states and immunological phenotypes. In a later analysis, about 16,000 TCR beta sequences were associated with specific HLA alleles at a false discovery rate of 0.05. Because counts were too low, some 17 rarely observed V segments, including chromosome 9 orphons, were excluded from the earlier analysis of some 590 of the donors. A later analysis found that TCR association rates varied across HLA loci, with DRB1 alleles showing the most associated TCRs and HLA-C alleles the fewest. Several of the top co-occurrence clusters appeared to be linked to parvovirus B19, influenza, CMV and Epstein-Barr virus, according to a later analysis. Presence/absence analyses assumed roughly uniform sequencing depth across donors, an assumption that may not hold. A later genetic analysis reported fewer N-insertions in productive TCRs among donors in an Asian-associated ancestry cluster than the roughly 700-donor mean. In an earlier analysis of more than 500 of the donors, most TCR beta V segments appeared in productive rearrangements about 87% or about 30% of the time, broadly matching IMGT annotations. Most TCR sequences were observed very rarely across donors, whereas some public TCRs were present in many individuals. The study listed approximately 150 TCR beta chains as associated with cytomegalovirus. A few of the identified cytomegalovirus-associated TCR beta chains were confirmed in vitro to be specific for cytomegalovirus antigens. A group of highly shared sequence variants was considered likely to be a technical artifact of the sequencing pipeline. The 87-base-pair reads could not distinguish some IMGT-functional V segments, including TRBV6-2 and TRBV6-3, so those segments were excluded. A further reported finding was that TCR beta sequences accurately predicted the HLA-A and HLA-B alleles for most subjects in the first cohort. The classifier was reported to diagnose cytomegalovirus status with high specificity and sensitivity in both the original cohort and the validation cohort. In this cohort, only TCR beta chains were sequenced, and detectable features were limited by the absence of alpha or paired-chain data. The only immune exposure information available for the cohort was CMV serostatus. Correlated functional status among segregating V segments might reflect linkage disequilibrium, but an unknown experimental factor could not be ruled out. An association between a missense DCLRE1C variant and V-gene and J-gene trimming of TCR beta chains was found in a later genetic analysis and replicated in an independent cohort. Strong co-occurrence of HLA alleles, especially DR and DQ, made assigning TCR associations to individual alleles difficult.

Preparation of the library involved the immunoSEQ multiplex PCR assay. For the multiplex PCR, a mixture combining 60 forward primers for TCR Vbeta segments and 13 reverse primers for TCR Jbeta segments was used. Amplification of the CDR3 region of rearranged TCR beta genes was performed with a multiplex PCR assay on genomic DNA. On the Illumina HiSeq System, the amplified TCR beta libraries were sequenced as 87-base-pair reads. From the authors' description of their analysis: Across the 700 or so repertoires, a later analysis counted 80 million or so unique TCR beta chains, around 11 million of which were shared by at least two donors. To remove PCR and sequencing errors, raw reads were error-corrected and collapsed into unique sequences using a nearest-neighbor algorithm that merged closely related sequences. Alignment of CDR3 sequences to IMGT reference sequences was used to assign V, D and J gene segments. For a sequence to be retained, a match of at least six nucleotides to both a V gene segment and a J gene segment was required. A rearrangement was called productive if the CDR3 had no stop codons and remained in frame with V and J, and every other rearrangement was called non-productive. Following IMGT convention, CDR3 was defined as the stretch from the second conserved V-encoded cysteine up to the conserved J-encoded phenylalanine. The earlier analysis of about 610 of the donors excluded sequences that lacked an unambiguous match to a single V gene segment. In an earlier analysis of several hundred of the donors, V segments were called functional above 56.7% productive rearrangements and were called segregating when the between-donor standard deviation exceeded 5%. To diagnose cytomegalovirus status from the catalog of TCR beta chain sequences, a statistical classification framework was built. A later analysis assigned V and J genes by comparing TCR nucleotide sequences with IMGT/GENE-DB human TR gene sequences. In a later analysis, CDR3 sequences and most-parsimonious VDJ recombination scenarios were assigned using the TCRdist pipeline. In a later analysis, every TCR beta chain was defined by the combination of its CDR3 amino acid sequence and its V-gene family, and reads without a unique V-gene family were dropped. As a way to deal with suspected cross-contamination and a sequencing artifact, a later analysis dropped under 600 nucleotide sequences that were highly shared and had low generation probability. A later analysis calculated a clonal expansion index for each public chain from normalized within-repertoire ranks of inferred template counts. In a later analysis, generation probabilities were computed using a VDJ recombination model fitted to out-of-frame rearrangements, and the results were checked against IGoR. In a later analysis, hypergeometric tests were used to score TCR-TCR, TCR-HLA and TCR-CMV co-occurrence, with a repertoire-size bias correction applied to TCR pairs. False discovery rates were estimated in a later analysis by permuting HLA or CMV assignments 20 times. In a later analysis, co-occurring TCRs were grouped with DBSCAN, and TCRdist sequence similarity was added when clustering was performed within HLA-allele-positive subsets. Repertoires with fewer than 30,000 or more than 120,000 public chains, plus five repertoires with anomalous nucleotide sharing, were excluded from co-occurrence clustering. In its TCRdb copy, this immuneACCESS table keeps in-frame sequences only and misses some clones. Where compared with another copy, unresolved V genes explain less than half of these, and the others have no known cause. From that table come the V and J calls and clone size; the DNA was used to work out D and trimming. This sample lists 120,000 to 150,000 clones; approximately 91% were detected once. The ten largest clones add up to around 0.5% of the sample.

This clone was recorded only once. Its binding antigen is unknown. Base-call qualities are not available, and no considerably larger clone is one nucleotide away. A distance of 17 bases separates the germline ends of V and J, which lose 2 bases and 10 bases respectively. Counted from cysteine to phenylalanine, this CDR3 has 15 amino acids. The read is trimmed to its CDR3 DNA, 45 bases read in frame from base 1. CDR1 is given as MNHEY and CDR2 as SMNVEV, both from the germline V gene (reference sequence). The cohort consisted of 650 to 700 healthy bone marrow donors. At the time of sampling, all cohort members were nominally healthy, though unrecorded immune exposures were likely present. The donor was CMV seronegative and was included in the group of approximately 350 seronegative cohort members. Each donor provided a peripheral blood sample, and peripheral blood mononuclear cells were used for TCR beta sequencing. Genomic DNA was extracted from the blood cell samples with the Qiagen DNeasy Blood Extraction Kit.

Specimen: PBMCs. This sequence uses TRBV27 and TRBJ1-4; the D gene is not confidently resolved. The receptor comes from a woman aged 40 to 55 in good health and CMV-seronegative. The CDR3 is CASSLEAGPAGKLFF. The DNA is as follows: TGTGCCAGCAGTTTAGAGGCCGGTCCTGCGGGAAAACTGTTTTTT. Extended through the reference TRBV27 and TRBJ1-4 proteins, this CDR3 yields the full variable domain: EAQVTQNPRYLITVTGKKLTVTCSQNMNHEYMSWYRQDPGLGLRQIYYSMNVEVTDKGDVPEGYKVSRKEKRNFPLILESPSPNQTSLYFCASSLEAGPAGKLFFGSGTQLSVL.